This TCR beta chain comes out of a study of blood T cell repertoires in COVID-19. Overall study: Acute and convalescent COVID-19 samples came from the United States, Italy and Spain. Sources were T cells, B-cell-depleted T cells, or PBMCs; the material itself was cDNA or gDNA.

About this clone: Other DNA sequences in this sample translate to the same CDR3.

As processed by the authors: By means of reference gene primer amplification, nucleated cell counts were estimated. Method: immunoSEQ multiplex PCR; TCRdb's copy keeps in-frame clones and lacks some. Clone size and V and J calls were adopted from that table, with D and trimming inferred from the DNA. The sample contains 170,000 or so clones, just under 90% of which appear only once. The ends were cut back, 0 bases at V and 6 bases at J, with 8 bases in the middle. This CDR3 contains 14 residues. Germline CDR1 and CDR2: LNHNV and YYDKDF (reference sequence). Patients from Seattle were sampled longitudinally, starting during active infection.

The TCR sequence derives from a woman aged 65 to 85 with COVID-19, enrolled during active disease. Sequencing used peripheral blood. The chain carries TRBV15 and TRBJ1-4; TRBD1 might be the D (5 bases). In DNA, the CDR3 is TGTGCCACCAGCAGAGACAGGGTGGATGAAAAACTGTTTTTT. It is translated as CATSRDRVDEKLFF.